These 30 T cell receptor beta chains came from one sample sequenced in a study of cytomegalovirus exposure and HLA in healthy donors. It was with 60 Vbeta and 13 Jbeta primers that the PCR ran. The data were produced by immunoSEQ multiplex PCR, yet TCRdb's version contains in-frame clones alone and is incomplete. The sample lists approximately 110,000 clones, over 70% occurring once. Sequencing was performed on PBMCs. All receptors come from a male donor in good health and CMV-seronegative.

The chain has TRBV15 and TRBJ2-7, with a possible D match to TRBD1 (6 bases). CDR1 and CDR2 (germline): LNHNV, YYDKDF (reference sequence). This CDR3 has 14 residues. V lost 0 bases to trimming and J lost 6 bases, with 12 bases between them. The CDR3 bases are TGTGCCACCAGCAGAGACAGGGGTACTGGCGAGCAGTACTTC. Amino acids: CATSRDRGTGEQYF. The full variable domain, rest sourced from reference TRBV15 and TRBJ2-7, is DAMVIQNPRYQVTQFGKPVTLSCSQTLNHNVMYWYQQKSSQAPKLLFHYYDKDFNNEADTPDNFQSRRPNTSFCFLDIRSPGLGDTAMYLCATSRDRGTGEQYFGPGTRLTVT.

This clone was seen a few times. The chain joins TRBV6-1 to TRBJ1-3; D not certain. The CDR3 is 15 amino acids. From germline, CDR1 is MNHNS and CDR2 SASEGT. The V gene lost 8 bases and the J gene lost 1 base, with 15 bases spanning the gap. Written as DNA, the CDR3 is TGTGCCAGCTCGCCGATCCGCAGTTCTGGAAACACCATATATTTT. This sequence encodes CASSPIRSSGNTIYF.

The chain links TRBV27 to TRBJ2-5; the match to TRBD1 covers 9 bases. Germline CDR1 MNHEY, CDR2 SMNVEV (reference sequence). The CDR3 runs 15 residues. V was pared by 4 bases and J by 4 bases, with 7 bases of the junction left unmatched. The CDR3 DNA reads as TGTGCCAGCAGTTGGGGGACACAGGGGGCAGAGACCCAGTACTTC. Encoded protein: CASSWGTQGAETQYF.

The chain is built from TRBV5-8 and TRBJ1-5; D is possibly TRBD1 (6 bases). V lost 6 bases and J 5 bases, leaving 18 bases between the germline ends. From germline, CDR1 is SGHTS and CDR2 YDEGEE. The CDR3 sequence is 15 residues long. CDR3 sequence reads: CASNMGRGLDQPQHF. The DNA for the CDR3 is TGTGCCAGCAACATGGGGCGGGGGCTTGATCAGCCCCAGCATTTT. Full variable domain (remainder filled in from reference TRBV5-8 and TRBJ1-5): EAGVTQSPTHLIKTRGQQATLRCSPISGHTSVYWYQQALGLGLQFLLWYDEGEERNRGNFPPRFSGRQFPNYSSELNVNALELEDSALYLCASNMGRGLDQPQHFGDGTRLSIL.

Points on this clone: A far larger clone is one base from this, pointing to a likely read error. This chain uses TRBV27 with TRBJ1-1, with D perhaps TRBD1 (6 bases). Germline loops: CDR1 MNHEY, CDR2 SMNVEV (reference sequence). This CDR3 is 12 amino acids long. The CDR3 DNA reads TGTGCCAGCAGCACAGGGAACACTGAAGCTTTATTT. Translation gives CASSTGNTEALF.

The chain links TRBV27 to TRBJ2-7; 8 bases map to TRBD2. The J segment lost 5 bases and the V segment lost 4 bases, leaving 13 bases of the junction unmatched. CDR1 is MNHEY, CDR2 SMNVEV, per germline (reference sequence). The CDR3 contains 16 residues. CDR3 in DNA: TGTGCCAGCAGTTCCCCGGGAGGGACCCAACTCAACGAGCAGTACTTC. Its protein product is CASSSPGGTQLNEQYF.

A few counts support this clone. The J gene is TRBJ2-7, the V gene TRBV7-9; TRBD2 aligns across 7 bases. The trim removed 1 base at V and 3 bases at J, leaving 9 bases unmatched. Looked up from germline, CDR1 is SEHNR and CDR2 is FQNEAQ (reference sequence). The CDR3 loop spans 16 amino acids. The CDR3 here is CASSLDDAGEGYEQYF. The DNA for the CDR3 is TGTGCCAGCAGCTTAGATGACGCGGGAGAAGGCTACGAGCAGTACTTC.

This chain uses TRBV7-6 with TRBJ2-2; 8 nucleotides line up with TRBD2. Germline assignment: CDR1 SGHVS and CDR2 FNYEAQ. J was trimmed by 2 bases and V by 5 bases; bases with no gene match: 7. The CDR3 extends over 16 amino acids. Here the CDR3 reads CASSKLSGANTGELFF. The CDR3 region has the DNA TGTGCCAGCAGCAAGCTTAGCGGGGCCAACACCGGGGAGCTGTTTTTT.

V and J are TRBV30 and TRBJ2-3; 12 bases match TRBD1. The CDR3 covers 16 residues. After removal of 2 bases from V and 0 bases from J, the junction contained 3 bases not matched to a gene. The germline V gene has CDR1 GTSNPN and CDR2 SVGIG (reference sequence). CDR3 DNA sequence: TGTGCCTGGAGTCCCGGGACAGGGGGCAGCACAGATACGCAGTATTTT. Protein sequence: CAWSPGTGGSTDTQYF.

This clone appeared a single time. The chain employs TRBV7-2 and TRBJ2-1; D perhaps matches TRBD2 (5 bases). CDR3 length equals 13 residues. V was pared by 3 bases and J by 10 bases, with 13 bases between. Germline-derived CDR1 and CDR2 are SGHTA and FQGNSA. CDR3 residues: CASSFASGREQFF. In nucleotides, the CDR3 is TGTGCCAGCAGCTTCGCCAGCGGAAGGGAGCAGTTCTTC.

CDR3 sequence: CSVRTGSNYGYTF. The CDR3 DNA reads as TGCAGCGTACGGACAGGTTCTAACTATGGCTACACCTTC. The chain carries TRBV29-1 and TRBJ1-2; 7 bases match TRBD1. This CDR3 has 13 amino acids. After removal of 6 bases from V and 0 bases from J, the junction contained 4 bases not matched to a gene. Germline lookup yields CDR1 SQVTM and CDR2 ANQGSEA.

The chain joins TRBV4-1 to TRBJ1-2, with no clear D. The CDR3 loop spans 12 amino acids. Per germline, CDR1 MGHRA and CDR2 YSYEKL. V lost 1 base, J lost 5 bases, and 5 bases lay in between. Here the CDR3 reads CASSQGEYGYTF. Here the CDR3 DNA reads TGCGCCAGCAGCCAAGGAGAGTATGGCTACACCTTC.

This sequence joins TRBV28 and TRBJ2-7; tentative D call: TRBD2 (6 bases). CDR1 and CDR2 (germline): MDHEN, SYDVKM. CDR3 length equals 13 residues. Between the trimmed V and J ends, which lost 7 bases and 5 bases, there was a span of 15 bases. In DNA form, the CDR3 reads TGTGCCAGCAATACCGGAGGGGCCCACGAGCAGTACTTC. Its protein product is CASNTGGAHEQYF.

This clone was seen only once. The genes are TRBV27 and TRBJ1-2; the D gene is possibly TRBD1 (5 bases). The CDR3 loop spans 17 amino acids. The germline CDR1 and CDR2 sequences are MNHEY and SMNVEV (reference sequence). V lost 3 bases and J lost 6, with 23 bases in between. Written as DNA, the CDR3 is TGTGCCAGCAGTTTTTCCCCTCCCGGATGGGGCGAGAATGGCTACACCTTC. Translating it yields CASSFSPPGWGENGYTF.

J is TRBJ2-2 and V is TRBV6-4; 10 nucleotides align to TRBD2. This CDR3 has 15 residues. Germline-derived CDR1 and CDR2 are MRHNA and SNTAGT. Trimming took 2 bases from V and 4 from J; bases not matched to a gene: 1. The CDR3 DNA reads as TGTGCCAGCAGTGACCTAGCGGGAGCCACCGGGGAGCTGTTTTTT. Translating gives CASSDLAGATGELFF.

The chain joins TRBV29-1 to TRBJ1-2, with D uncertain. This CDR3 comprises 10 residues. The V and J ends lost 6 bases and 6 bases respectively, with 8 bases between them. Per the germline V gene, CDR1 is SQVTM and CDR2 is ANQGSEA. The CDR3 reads CSVSEDGYTF. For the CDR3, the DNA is TGCAGCGTCTCAGAGGATGGCTACACCTTC.

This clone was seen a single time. This CDR3 is CASSSRAAIISKPGGLDGYTF. CDR3 nucleotide sequence: TGTGCCAGCAGCTCCAGAGCCGCGATCATTTCCAAACCGGGGGGGCTGGATGGCTACACCTTC. The chain joins TRBV7-3 to TRBJ1-2; tentatively, D is TRBD1 (6 bases). Germline V CDR1 and CDR2: SGHTA, FQGTGA. V lost 4 bases and J lost 6, with 36 bases in between. This CDR3 region has 21 residues. Filled out from reference TRBV7-3 and TRBJ1-2, the complete variable domain reads GAGVSQTPSNKVTEKGKYVELRCDPISGHTALYWYRQSLGQGPEFLIYFQGTGAADDSGLPNDRFFAVRPEGSVSTLKIQRTERGDSAVYLCASSSRAAIISKPGGLDGYTFGSGTRLTVV.

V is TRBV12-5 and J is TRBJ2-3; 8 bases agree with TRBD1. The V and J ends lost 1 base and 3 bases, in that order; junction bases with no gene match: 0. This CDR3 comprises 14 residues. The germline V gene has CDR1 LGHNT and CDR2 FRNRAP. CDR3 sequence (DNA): TGTGCTAGTGGTTTGGGACAGGGGACAGATACGCAGTATTTT. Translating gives CASGLGQGTDTQYF.

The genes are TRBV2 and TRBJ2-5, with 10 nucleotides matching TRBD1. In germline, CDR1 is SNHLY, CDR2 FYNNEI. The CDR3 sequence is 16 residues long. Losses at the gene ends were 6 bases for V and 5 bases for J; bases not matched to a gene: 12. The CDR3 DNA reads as TGTGCCAGCAGGGTACCGGGACAGGGGTCGCTCGAGACCCAGTACTTC. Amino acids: CASRVPGQGSLETQYF.

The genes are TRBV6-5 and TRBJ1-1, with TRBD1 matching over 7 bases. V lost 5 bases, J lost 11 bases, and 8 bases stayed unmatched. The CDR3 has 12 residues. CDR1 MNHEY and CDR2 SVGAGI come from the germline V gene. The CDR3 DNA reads TGTGCCAGCAGTACCACCGGACAGGTGGCTTTCTTT. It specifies CASSTTGQVAFF.

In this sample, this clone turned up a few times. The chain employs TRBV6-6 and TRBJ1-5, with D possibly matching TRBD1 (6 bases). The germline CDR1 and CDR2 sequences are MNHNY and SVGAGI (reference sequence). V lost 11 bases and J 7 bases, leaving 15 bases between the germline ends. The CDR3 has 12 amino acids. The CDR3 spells CAGHREGQPQHF. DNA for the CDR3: TGTGCCGGACACAGGGAAGGCCAGCCCCAGCATTTT.

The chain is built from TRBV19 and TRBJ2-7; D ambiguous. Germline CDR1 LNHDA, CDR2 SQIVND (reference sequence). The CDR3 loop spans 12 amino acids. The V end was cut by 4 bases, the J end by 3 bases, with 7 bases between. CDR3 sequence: CASSTPGYEQYF. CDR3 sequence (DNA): TGTGCCAGTAGTACGCCCGGCTACGAGCAGTACTTC.

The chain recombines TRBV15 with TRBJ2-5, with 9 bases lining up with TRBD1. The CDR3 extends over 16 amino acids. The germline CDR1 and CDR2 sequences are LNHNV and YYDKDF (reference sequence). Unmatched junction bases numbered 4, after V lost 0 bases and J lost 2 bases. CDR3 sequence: CATSRDGTGFQETQYF. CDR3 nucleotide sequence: TGTGCCACCAGCAGAGATGGGACAGGGTTTCAAGAGACCCAGTACTTC.

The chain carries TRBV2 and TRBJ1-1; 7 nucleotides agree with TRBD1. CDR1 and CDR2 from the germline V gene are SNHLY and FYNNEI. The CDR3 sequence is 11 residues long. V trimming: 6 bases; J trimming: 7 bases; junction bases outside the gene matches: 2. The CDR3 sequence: CASSRDSEAFF. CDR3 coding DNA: TGTGCCAGCAGCCGGGACAGTGAAGCTTTCTTT.

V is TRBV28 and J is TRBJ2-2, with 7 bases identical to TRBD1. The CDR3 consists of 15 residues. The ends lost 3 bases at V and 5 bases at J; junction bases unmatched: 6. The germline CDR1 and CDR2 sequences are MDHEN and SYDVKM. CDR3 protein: CASSFQKQGTGELFF. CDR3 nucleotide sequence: TGTGCCAGCAGTTTCCAAAAACAGGGGACCGGGGAGCTGTTTTTT.

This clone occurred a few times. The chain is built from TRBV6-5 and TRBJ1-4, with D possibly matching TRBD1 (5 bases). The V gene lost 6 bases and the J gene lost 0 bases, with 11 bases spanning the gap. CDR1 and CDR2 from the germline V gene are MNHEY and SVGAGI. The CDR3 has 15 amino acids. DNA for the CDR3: TGTGCCAGCAGAGGGGCCCGGCCAACTAATGAAAAACTGTTTTTT. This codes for CASRGARPTNEKLFF.

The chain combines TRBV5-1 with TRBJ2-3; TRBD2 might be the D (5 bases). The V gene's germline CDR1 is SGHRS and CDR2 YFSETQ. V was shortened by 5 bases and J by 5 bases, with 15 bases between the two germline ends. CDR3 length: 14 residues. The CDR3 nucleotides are TGCGCCAGCAGTCACTCCGTTGAGGGAGATACGCAGTATTTT. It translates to CASSHSVEGDTQYF.

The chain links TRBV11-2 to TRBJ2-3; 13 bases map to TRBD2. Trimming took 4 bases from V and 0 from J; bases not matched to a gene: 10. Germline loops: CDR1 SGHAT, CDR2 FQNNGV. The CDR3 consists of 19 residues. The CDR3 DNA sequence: TGTGCCAGCAGCTCGCTGACTAGCGGGAGGCCTGCTAGCACAGATACGCAGTATTTT. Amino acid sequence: CASSSLTSGRPASTDTQYF.

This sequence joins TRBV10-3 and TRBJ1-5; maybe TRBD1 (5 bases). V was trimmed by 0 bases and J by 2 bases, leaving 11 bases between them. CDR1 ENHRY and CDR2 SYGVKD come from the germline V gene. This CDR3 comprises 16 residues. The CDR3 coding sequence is TGTGCCATCAGTGAGTCCAAAGGGGCCGGCAATCAGCCCCAGCATTTT. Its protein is CAISESKGAGNQPQHF.

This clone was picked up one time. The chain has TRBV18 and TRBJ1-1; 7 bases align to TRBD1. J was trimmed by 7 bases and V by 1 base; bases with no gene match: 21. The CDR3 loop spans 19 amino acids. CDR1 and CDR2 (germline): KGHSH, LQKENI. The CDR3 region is CASSPLPMSPTGQSNEAFF. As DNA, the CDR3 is TGTGCCAGCTCACCACTACCGATGAGCCCGACAGGGCAGTCGAATGAAGCTTTCTTT.